One and the same sample provided the 19 T cell receptor beta chains below, sequenced in a study of neurological immune-mediated disorders. One entry per CDR3 protein, called by TCRdb with MiXCR from the 5' RACE reads. The sample includes 70,000 or so distinct CDR3 sequences, around 5% of them seen just once. The specimen sequenced was PBMCs. These receptors all come from a young woman with multiple sclerosis.

The chain recombines TRBV6-5 with TRBJ2-7; 11 bases map to TRBD2. Germline loops: CDR1 MNHEY, CDR2 SVGAGI. V lost 1 base, J lost 7 bases, and 12 bases stayed unmatched. This CDR3 comprises 17 residues. CDR3: CASSYFTSGGPRQEQYF. As DNA, the CDR3 is TGTGCCAGCAGTTACTTCACTAGCGGGGGTCCCCGGCAGGAGCAGTACTTC.

Many counts were recorded for this clonotype. The germline gene is not matched at one end of the junction; a read error may be the cause. CDR3 protein: CSALSDRTAGKTIYF. Here the CDR3 DNA reads TGCAGTGCCCTATCGGACAGGACTGCTGGAAAAACCATATATTTT. The chain uses TRBV20-1 and TRBJ1-3; 7 bases are shared with TRBD1. CDR1 DFQATT and CDR2 SNEGSKA come from the germline V gene (reference sequence). The CDR3 has 15 residues.

This clonotype came up many times. The chain has TRBV3-1 and TRBJ2-1, with 10 nucleotides matching TRBD2. V gave up 4 bases and J gave up 5 bases; unmatched junction bases: 5. The CDR3 runs 15 residues. Looked up from germline, CDR1 is LGHDT and CDR2 is YNNKEL (reference sequence). CDR3 residues: CASSRSGGAHNEQFF. CDR3 coding DNA: TGTGCCAGCAGCCGAAGCGGGGGGGCCCACAATGAGCAGTTCTTC.

V is TRBV20-1 and J is TRBJ1-1; no clear D gene. The CDR3 is made up of 13 amino acids. Germline CDR1 reads DFQATT; CDR2 reads SNEGSKA (reference sequence). Trimming pared 3 bases from V and 4 bases from J, leaving 12 bases between. Written as DNA, the CDR3 is TGCAGTGCTAGCCTGCGAAAGGGCACTGAAGCTTTCTTT. Amino acids: CSASLRKGTEAFF.

This clonotype was seen only a few times. The chain employs TRBV12-3 or TRBV12-4 and TRBJ1-2; TRBD1 is a possible D gene (6 bases). CDR3 length: 11 amino acids. V lost 6 bases and J lost 7, with 9 bases in between. This CDR3 reads CASRAGVGYTF. The CDR3, as DNA: TGTGCCAGCAGAGCAGGGGTTGGCTACACCTTC.

This clonotype was picked up many times. The V gene is TRBV9, the J gene TRBJ1-5; possible D gene TRBD1, 5 bases. Trimming took off 3 bases at V and 4 bases at J, with 11 bases between the two ends. This CDR3 spans 14 amino acids. Looked up from germline, CDR1 is SGDLS and CDR2 is YYNGEE. Written as DNA, the CDR3 is TGTGCCAGCAGCGCGGGGGGAGGGAATCAGCCCCAGCATTTT. Its translation: CASSAGGGNQPQHF.

As to this clonotype: A much larger clone is a single base away; this may be a read error. The chain is built from TRBV7-9 and TRBJ2-3, with D perhaps matching TRBD1 (5 bases). The CDR3 sequence is 13 residues long. Per germline, CDR1 SEHNR and CDR2 FQNEAQ (reference sequence). The CDR3 loop is CASRAGIGDMQYF. In nucleotides, the CDR3 is TGTGCCAGCAGGGCAGGGATTGGAGATATGCAGTATTTT.

This clonotype was observed many times. J is TRBJ2-7 and V is TRBV9, with 7 nucleotides matching TRBD2. With 3 bases clipped from V and 4 bases from J, the junction kept 7 bases outside the gene matches. Germline V gene sequence: CDR1 SGDLS, CDR2 YYNGEE. CDR3 length: 14 amino acids. The CDR3 spells CASSAAGLGYEQYF. The CDR3 region has the DNA TGTGCCAGCAGCGCCGCCGGACTAGGATACGAGCAGTACTTC.

A note on this clonotype: This may arise from a read error, as a much more abundant clone is one base away. The chain has TRBV6-5 and TRBJ2-6; 8 bases align to TRBD2. Germline V gene sequence: CDR1 MNHEY, CDR2 SVGAGI. This CDR3 comprises 15 residues. CDR3 coding DNA: TGTGCCAGCACCCCGGGGGGGTCTGGGGCCAAAGTCCTGACTTTC. It is translated as CASTPGGSGAKVLTF.

This clonotype was recorded many times. This chain links TRBV20-1 with TRBJ2-7; D is unresolved. V was clipped by 0 bases and J by 7 bases, with 19 bases between them. The CDR3 runs to 15 residues. CDR1 DFQATT and CDR2 SNEGSKA come from the germline V gene (reference sequence). The CDR3 region is CSARDPVSSLQEQYF. The CDR3 DNA sequence: TGCAGTGCTAGAGATCCCGTCTCGTCCTTACAGGAGCAGTACTTC.

This clonotype was seen ten or more times. This sequence joins TRBV28 and TRBJ2-2, with 9 bases that match TRBD2. The CDR3 covers 16 residues. Per the germline V gene, CDR1 is MDHEN and CDR2 is SYDVKM. The V gene end was trimmed by 3 bases and the J gene end by 6 bases; junction bases not matched to a gene: 8. The CDR3: CASSLRGGAVAGELFF. The CDR3 nucleotides are TGTGCCAGCAGTTTGCGCGGGGGGGCTGTCGCCGGGGAGCTGTTTTTT. Looking up the rest from reference TRBV28 and TRBJ2-2 gives the full variable domain: DVKVTQSSRYLVKRTGEKVFLECVQDMDHENMFWYRQDPGLGLRLIYFSYDVKMKEKGDIPEGYSVSREKKERFSLILESASTNQTSMYLCASSLRGGAVAGELFFGEGSRLTVL.

The chain uses TRBV28 and TRBJ2-1; 9 bases are a match to TRBD2. Germline values: CDR1 MDHEN, CDR2 SYDVKM. The J segment lost 6 bases and the V segment lost 4 bases, leaving 4 bases of the junction unmatched. The CDR3 is made up of 14 amino acids. The DNA for the CDR3 is TGTGCCAGCAGTTCCGGGACTAGCCCCAATGAGCAGTTCTTC. Translation: CASSSGTSPNEQFF.

For this clonotype: A much larger clone differs by one base, so this may be a read error. The rearrangement joins TRBV7-6 to TRBJ1-5; the match to TRBD1 covers 11 bases. The CDR3 is made up of 15 amino acids. Germline CDR1 is SGHVS and CDR2 is FNYEAQ. This chain's CDR3 is CSSSSGQGAGQPQHF. The CDR3 bases are TGTTCCAGCAGCTCAGGACAGGGGGCGGGTCAGCCCCAGCATTTT.

This clonotype was picked up a small number of times. The gene calls are TRBV12-3 or TRBV12-4 and TRBJ2-7; D is possibly TRBD1 or TRBD2 (5 bases each). The CDR3 has 14 amino acids. V lost 5 bases and J lost 7, with 18 bases in between. The CDR3 coding sequence is TGTGCCAGCAGTCCGGGAAAGGGGCTACCAGAGCAGTACTTC. Translating gives CASSPGKGLPEQYF.

On this clonotype itself: Relative to the germline gene, one junction end is altered; a read error may explain this. The rearrangement joins TRBV20-1 to TRBJ2-3; 7 bases fit TRBD1. Per germline, CDR1 DFQATT and CDR2 SNEGSKA (reference sequence). This CDR3 comprises 13 residues. This chain's CDR3 is CGARDSYTDTQYF. DNA of the CDR3: TGCGGTGCTAGGGACAGTTACACAGATACGCAGTATTTT.

The sample holds many counts of this clonotype. This chain joins TRBV4-2 and TRBJ2-1; the match to TRBD1 covers 8 bases. V shed 4 bases and J 10 bases; nucleotides not matched to a gene: 18. This CDR3 comprises 17 residues. Germline CDR1 reads LGHNA; CDR2 reads YNFKEQ. CDR3 residues: CASSLSRLTGVRGEQFF. The CDR3 nucleotides read TGTGCCAGCAGCCTATCCCGTCTGACAGGGGTTCGTGGAGAGCAGTTCTTC.

This clonotype was detected ten times or more. This rearrangement joins TRBV7-9 to TRBJ1-1; D may be TRBD1 (5 bases). Germline V gene lookup returns CDR1 SEHNR and CDR2 FQNEAQ (reference sequence). The V gene lost 6 bases and the J gene lost 3 bases, with 14 bases spanning the gap. The CDR3 length is 14 residues. This CDR3 is CASSGWGWDTEAFF. CDR3 coding DNA: TGTGCCAGCAGTGGGTGGGGCTGGGACACTGAAGCTTTCTTT.

This clonotype was counted at least ten times. The chain couples TRBV15 to TRBJ1-2, with D uncertain. V lost 0 bases, J lost 4 bases, and 9 bases lay in between. CDR3 size: 14 residues. Germline values: CDR1 LNHNV, CDR2 YYDKDF (reference sequence). This chain's CDR3 is CATSRDGAGYGYTF. Written as DNA, the CDR3 is TGTGCCACCAGCAGAGATGGTGCGGGCTATGGCTACACCTTC.

This clonotype came up many times. The rearrangement uses TRBV20-1 and TRBJ2-1, with D perhaps TRBD1 or TRBD2 (5 bases each). The germline gives CDR1 DFQATT, CDR2 SNEGSKA (reference sequence). V was pared by 1 base and J by 3 bases, with 10 bases between. This CDR3 is built from 14 residues. CDR3: CSARGGGVYNEQFF. CDR3 in DNA: TGCAGTGCTAGAGGTGGGGGAGTCTACAATGAGCAGTTCTTC.